Listed below are T cell receptor beta chains from one sample, sequenced in a study of graft-versus-host responses after intestinal transplantation. The protocol was immunoSEQ multiplex PCR, while the TCRdb copy is restricted to in-frame clones and leaves out a portion. Of about 15,000 clones in the sample, approximately 89% were seen once. Sequencing was performed on bone marrow, taken approximately 120 days after intestinal transplantation. The receptors were gathered from a human patient who received an intestinal transplant, so some T cells may come from the graft donor. Each CDR3 is given with its conserved first and last residue. The D gene is left open where the match is weak. Clone size is not always given. Where it is, it says once, few, many or a class for expanded clones.

>TRBV7-6|-|TRBD1|TRBJ2-7
TGTGCCAGCAGCTTAGAAGGGACAGGGGTATACGAGCAGTACTTC
CASSLEGTGVYEQYF
>TRBV19|-|TRBD2|TRBJ2-1
TGTGCCAGTAGTATTAGACTAGCGGGAGAGGGGGACAATGAGCAGTTCTTC
CASSIRLAGEGDNEQFF
>TRBV19|-|-|TRBJ2-5
TGTGCCAGTAGTCCCGGATTGAGAGGGACCCAGTACTTC
CASSPGLRGTQYF
>TRBV14|-|TRBD2|TRBJ2-1
TGTGCCAGCAGCCAAGCCCCGGGGGGGTCCGGTGAGCAGTTCTTC
CASSQAPGGSGEQFF
>TRBV7-4|-|TRBD2|TRBJ2-2
TGTGCCAGCATCCCCCCCGGGAGGACGAACACCGGGGAGCTGTTTTTT
CASIPPGRTNTGELFF
>TRBV13|-|TRBD2|TRBJ2-7
TGTGCCAGCAGCTTAGGGGGTAGCGGGAGCTCCTACGAGCAGTACTTC
CASSLGGSGSSYEQYF
>TRBV6-1|large|-|TRBJ1-5
TGTGCCAGCAGTGAATATGCATCTCAGCCCCAGCATTTT
CASSEYASQPQHF
>TRBV28|-|-|TRBJ2-7
TGTGCCAGCAGTTTGTCGGGCAGGGGCTCCTACGAGCAGTACTTC
CASSLSGRGSYEQYF
>TRBV30|-|-|TRBJ1-1
TGTGCCTGGAGTGTAGGTAGGGTGAACACTGAAGCTTTCTTT
CAWSVGRVNTEAFF
>TRBV2|-|TRBD1|TRBJ1-5
TGTGCCAGCAGGTCCACAGGGGGCGATCAGCCCCAGCATTTT
CASRSTGGDQPQHF
>TRBV6-6|-|-|TRBJ2-1
TGTGCCAGCAGTCTAACATACAATGAGCAGTTCTTC
CASSLTYNEQFF
>TRBV7-2|-|-|TRBJ2-1
TGTGCCAGCAGCCAAACGTGGGACCTTAAACACAATGAGCAGTTCTTC
CASSQTWDLKHNEQFF
>TRBV13|-|-|TRBJ2-7
TGTGCCAGCAGCTTTGGACAGCCCTCCTACGAGCAGTACTTC
CASSFGQPSYEQYF
>TRBV29-1|-|TRBD1|TRBJ2-5
TGCAGCGTTGAAGGACAGGGTGTGTGGGCAGAGACCCAGTACTTC
CSVEGQGVWAETQYF
>TRBV2|-|TRBD2|TRBJ2-7
TGTGCCAGCAGAGAGGTCCTAGCGGGAGGGGACGAGCAGTACTTC
CASREVLAGGDEQYF
>TRBV4-1|-|TRBD2|TRBJ2-7
TGCGCCAGCAGCCACCGTTATAGCGGGAGCTACGAGCAGTACTTC
CASSHRYSGSYEQYF
>TRBV28|few|-|TRBJ2-7
TGTGCCAGCAGTTTAAATACCTACGAGCAGTACTTC
CASSLNTYEQYF
>TRBV28|-|-|TRBJ2-7
TGTGCCAGCAGACGACCTGCCAACTACGAGCAGTACTTC
CASRRPANYEQYF
>TRBV4-1|-|-|TRBJ2-7
TGCGCCAGCAGCCAAGACTCCCCCCCACCACAGGGACTCCTCTACGAGCAGTACTTC
CASSQDSPPPQGLLYEQYF
>TRBV30|-|-|TRBJ2-7
TGTGCCTGGAGTAACATCCTCTACGAGCAGTACTTC
CAWSNILYEQYF
>TRBV4-2|-|TRBD2|TRBJ2-1
TGTGCCAGCAGCCAAGGGGGAGGACTAGCGGGTGTGAATGAGCAGTTCTTC
CASSQGGGLAGVNEQFF
>TRBV7-9|-|-|TRBJ2-7
TGTGCCAGCAGCTGGGCGGTTACCTACGAGCAGTACTTC
CASSWAVTYEQYF
>TRBV27|-|-|TRBJ2-7
TGTGCCAGCATGGGCGAAACCTCCTACGAGCAGTACTTC
CASMGETSYEQYF
>TRBV28|-|-|TRBJ2-7
TGTGCCAGCAGTTATAGGGGGGTCTACGAGCAGTACTTC
CASSYRGVYEQYF
>TRBV5-6|-|-|TRBJ1-2
TGTGCCAGCATCCTCTGGGGGGGGCAAGGCTACACCTTC
CASILWGGQGYTF
>TRBV28|-|-|TRBJ2-1
TGTGCCAGCAGTTTATCGGGGAGCTCCTACAATGAGCAGTTCTTC
CASSLSGSSYNEQFF
>TRBV5-1|-|TRBD2|TRBJ2-7
TGCGCCAGCAGCTTGGTAGGGCTAGCGGGAGAGTCCTACGAGCAGTACTTC
CASSLVGLAGESYEQYF
>TRBV7-2|once|TRBD1|TRBJ1-6
TGTGCCAGCAGCACCCGACAGGGCTCGGGGTCACCCCTCCACTTT
CASSTRQGSGSPLHF
>TRBV9|-|-|TRBJ2-1
TGTGCCAGCAGCGCCCCAGCCCGGGGCCCCTACAATGAGCAGTTCTTC
CASSAPARGPYNEQFF
>TRBV28|-|TRBD2|TRBJ2-7
TGTGCCAGCAGTTCCCAGCGGGAGTCTTCCTACGAGCAGTACTTC
CASSSQRESSYEQYF
>TRBV15|-|-|TRBJ2-1
TGTGCCACCAGCAGAGTCCTATCCTACAATGAGCAGTTCTTC
CATSRVLSYNEQFF
>TRBV6-5|-|TRBD1|TRBJ1-1
TGTGCCAGCAGTTTGGGACAGGGGGAAACTGAAGCTTTCTTT
CASSLGQGETEAFF
>TRBV5-1|-|-|TRBJ2-2
TGCGCCAGCAGCTTGGGCCCCAGGGAGACCGGGGAGCTGTTTTTT
CASSLGPRETGELFF
>TRBV5-1|-|-|TRBJ2-7
TGCGCCAGCAGCTTGGCGCTGGGTATCTCCTACGAGCAGTACTTC
CASSLALGISYEQYF
>TRBV9|-|-|TRBJ2-6
TGTGCCAGCGGAGTGACCTCTGGGGCCAACGTCCTGACTTTC
CASGVTSGANVLTF
>TRBV5-4|-|TRBD1|TRBJ1-1
TGTGCCAGCAGCTTGGGTGGGACAGGGGGGGCTGAAGCTTTCTTT
CASSLGGTGGAEAFF
>TRBV18|-|-|TRBJ1-1
TGTGCCAGCTCACCACAGGGCACTGAAGCTTTCTTT
CASSPQGTEAFF
>TRBV15|-|-|TRBJ1-4
TGTGCCACCAGCAGGGGGGAGAATGAAAAACTGTTTTTT
CATSRGENEKLFF
>TRBV10-3|-|TRBD1|TRBJ2-1
TGTGCCATCAGTGAGTCGGCAGGGGGCCCTGAGCAGTTCTTC
CAISESAGGPEQFF
>TRBV20-1|-|-|TRBJ2-1
TGCAGTGCTAGAGCCCTCAATGAGCAGTTCTTC
CSARALNEQFF
>TRBV7-6|-|-|TRBJ2-7
TGTGCCAGCAGCTCCGAGTCGGGTACCCAGTACGAGCAGTACTTC
CASSSESGTQYEQYF
>TRBV5-6|-|-|TRBJ2-7
TGTGCCACCCAAAACGGAGGGAGCTCCTACGAGCAGTACTTC
CATQNGGSSYEQYF
>TRBV5-1|-|-|TRBJ1-6
TGCGCCAGCAGCTTGGACTATAGGGGTCGGTATAATTCACCCCTCCACTTT
CASSLDYRGRYNSPLHF
>TRBV19|once|TRBD1|TRBJ1-2
TGTGCCAGTAGTATTTGGATCTGGCGGGACAGGGATGGCTTTAACTATGGCTACACCTTC
CASSIWIWRDRDGFNYGYTF
>TRBV4-2|-|TRBD1|TRBJ1-5
TGTGCCAGCAGCCCCGCGGGACAGTCTTACTCTTATAGCAATCAGCCCCAGCATTTT
CASSPAGQSYSYSNQPQHF
>TRBV5-6|-|-|TRBJ1-5
TGTGCCAGCAGCTTGGAAGGGTCCGATCAGCCCCAGCATTTT
CASSLEGSDQPQHF
>TRBV28|-|TRBD2|TRBJ2-7
TGTGCCAGCAGTTTAGGACTAGCGGAGCCCGAGCAGTACTTC
CASSLGLAEPEQYF
>TRBV4-2|-|TRBD1|TRBJ2-3
TGTGCCAGCAGCCAAGAGGGACAGGGCGCAGATACGCAGTATTTT
CASSQEGQGADTQYF
>TRBV6-1|-|TRBD2|TRBJ2-5
TGTGCCAGCAGTCATCTAGCGGAACAAGAGACCCAGTACTTC
CASSHLAEQETQYF